This T cell receptor beta chain was identified in a study of CD8 T cells in ankylosing spondylitis. Overall study findings and caveats: Within ankylosing spondylitis blood, a TCR beta motif made up of seven to nine highly homologous variants appeared to be characteristic.

Libraries for TCR beta were made by quantitative 5'-RACE with molecular barcodes. TCRdb redid the calling of the 5' RACE reads with MiXCR, one entry per CDR3 protein. Of about 340,000 distinct CDR3 sequences listed, roughly 15% were seen once; the top ten hold approximately 0.99%. As regards this clonotype: Its antigen is as yet unknown.

There are 16 residues in the CDR3. CDR1 SGHAT and CDR2 FQNNGV come from the germline V gene. V trimming: 6 bases; J trimming: 3 bases; junction bases outside the gene matches: 8. The receptor's source is a male donor with ankylosing spondylitis or in good health (not recorded which). The chain employs TRBV11-2 and TRBJ2-3, with 11 bases that match TRBD1. The sequenced sample was blood, either unsorted or a sorted T cell fraction (not recorded which). The CDR3 region has the DNA TGTGCCAGCAGATCCGGACAGGGGGCTTGGACAGATACGCAGTATTTT. Protein: CASRSGQGAWTDTQYF. The entire variable domain, with the rest obtained from reference TRBV11-2 and TRBJ2-3, is as follows: EAGVAQSPRYKIIEKRQSVAFWCNPISGHATLYWYQQILGQGPKLLIQFQNNGVVDDSQLPKDRFSAERLKGVDSTLKIQPAKLEDSAVYLCASRSGQGAWTDTQYFGPGTRLTVL.